Below, 17 T cell receptor beta chains from the same sample are listed, as sequenced in a study of type 1 regulatory T cells. MiXCR was run by TCRdb on the reads, yielding one entry per CDR3 protein. The sample shows fewer than 20,000 distinct CDR3 sequences, approximately 10% of them seen only once. Source material: CD4+ T cells, either the whole sample or a sorted fraction (not recorded which). The receptors here all came from a human donor in good health.

Points on this clonotype: The junction shows a germline mismatch at one end, possibly a read error. The chain has TRBV4-1 and TRBJ2-3; D is possibly TRBD1 or TRBD2 (5 bases each). Looked up from germline, CDR1 is MGHRA and CDR2 is YSYEKL. CDR3 length equals 14 residues. The CDR3 sequence: CANSRGTHTDTQYF. For the CDR3, the DNA is TGCGCCAACAGCCGGGGCACTCACACAGATACGCAGTATTTT.

The rearrangement joins TRBV28 to TRBJ2-7, with no clear D. This CDR3 is 13 amino acids long. Germline V gives CDR1 MDHEN, CDR2 SYDVKM. CDR3 bases: TGTGTGATAAGTCGGGTGGTAACCTACGAGCAGTACTTC. It specifies CVISRVVTYEQYF.

This clonotype occurred many times. The CDR3 DNA follows: TGTGCCAGCAGTTTAGGCAGGGGCAACAATGAGCAGTTCTTC. This codes for CASSLGRGNNEQFF. The chain couples TRBV27 to TRBJ2-1, with D perhaps matching TRBD1 (6 bases). This CDR3 comprises 14 residues. The germline V gene has CDR1 MNHEY and CDR2 SMNVEV (reference sequence). V lost 2 bases, J lost 5 bases, and 10 bases lay in between.

This clonotype is medium-sized by share. V gene TRBV5-1 combines with J gene TRBJ2-3, with 7 bases matching TRBD2. The CDR3 contains 16 residues. V lost 3 bases to trimming and J lost 2 bases; unmatched junction nucleotides: 9. The germline V gene encodes CDR1 SGHRS and CDR2 YFSETQ. The CDR3 coding sequence is TGCGCCAGCAGCTCCTCGGGTAGCGGGCACACAGATACGCAGTATTTT. This gives the protein CASSSSGSGHTDTQYF.

This chain links TRBV7-2 with TRBJ2-5; 7 bases are a match to TRBD2. CDR3 length: 15 residues. Trimming at V came to 1 base and at J to 3 bases, leaving 5 bases not matched to a gene. In germline, CDR1 is SGHTA, CDR2 FQGNSA. In DNA, the CDR3 is TGTGCCAGCAGCTTAGAACTAGCGTTTAAAGAGACCCAGTACTTC. Translated: CASSLELAFKETQYF.

The chain recombines TRBV30 with TRBJ2-7, with D perhaps given as TRBD1 or TRBD2 (5 bases each). In germline, CDR1 is GTSNPN, CDR2 SVGIG (reference sequence). Trimming took off 2 bases at V and 0 bases at J, with 11 bases between the two ends. The length of the CDR3 is 14 residues. CDR3 DNA sequence: TGTGCCTGGAGTAACGGGGCCTCCTCCTACGAGCAGTACTTC. The encoded protein is CAWSNGASSYEQYF.

Comments on this clonotype: This may arise from a read error, as a much more abundant clone is one base away. The CDR3 loop reads CSVETLAGARDTQHF. The DNA for the CDR3 is TGCAGCGTTGAAACACTAGCGGGAGCTCGAGATACGCAGCATTTT. V gene TRBV29-1 combines with J gene TRBJ2-3; D ambiguous. The J call could be wrong; TRBJ1-5 is a better fit for the DNA end. The CDR3 is 15 residues long. Germline V gene lookup returns CDR1 SQVTM and CDR2 ANQGSEA.

This clonotype was counted many times. This rearrangement joins TRBV4-2 to TRBJ1-2, with 8 bases aligning to TRBD1. Germline V gives CDR1 LGHNA, CDR2 YNFKEQ. CDR3 length: 15 amino acids. The ends lost 6 bases at V and 8 bases at J; junction bases unmatched: 14. The CDR3 bases are TGTGCCAGCAGTACCACCGGACAGGGTGGTGGCGGCTACACCTTC. This translates into CASSTTGQGGGGYTF.

By frequency in the sample, this clonotype is medium-sized. The junction differs from germline at one of its ends, possibly a read error. The gene calls are TRBV7-7 and TRBJ2-5, with 8 positions matching TRBD1. Germline V gene sequence: CDR1 SSHAT, CDR2 FNYEAQ (reference sequence). The CDR3 covers 14 residues. DNA of the CDR3: TGTGCTAGCAGCTCCGGGACAGGCTTAGAGACCCAGTACTTC. It encodes CASSSGTGLETQYF.

This clonotype came up many times. The chain has TRBV12-3 or TRBV12-4 and TRBJ2-4, with D possibly TRBD1 on 6 matching bases. Deletions cut 5 bases from V and 12 bases from J, with 11 bases between. CDR3 length: 11 amino acids. CDR3 DNA sequence: TGTGCCAGCAGTCCAGGGGTTGCTCAGTACTTC. Protein: CASSPGVAQYF.

CDR3 bases: TGTGCCAGCAGCCCCCTGGGGGGTGAAGCTTTCTTT. Translation: CASSPLGGEAFF. This chain joins TRBV5-5 and TRBJ1-1; a weak D match, TRBD1 (5 bases). The CDR3 is 12 residues long. Germline CDR1 reads SGHKS; CDR2 reads YYEKEE (reference sequence). The V end lost 4 bases, the J end lost 7 bases, and 11 bases lay between the germline ends.

This clonotype was observed a handful of times. The rearrangement uses TRBV19 and TRBJ1-5, with D perhaps matching TRBD1 (5 bases). Trimming took 3 bases from V and 10 from J, leaving 16 bases between them. This CDR3 is 14 amino acids long. Looked up from germline, CDR1 is LNHDA and CDR2 is SQIVND (reference sequence). The CDR3 loop reads CASSMGTAIKPQHF. In DNA, the CDR3 is TGTGCCAGTAGTATGGGGACTGCAATCAAACCCCAGCATTTT.

This clonotype was counted ten times or more. The rearrangement joins TRBV29-1 to TRBJ1-2; D not resolved. The CDR3 runs to 15 residues. V shed 4 bases and J shed 2 bases, with 17 bases lying between them. The germline gives CDR1 SQVTM, CDR2 ANQGSEA. The CDR3 DNA is TGCAGCGTTGGGTCGTTACGGATCGGCAACTATGGCTACACCTTC. Protein sequence: CSVGSLRIGNYGYTF.

This clonotype was seen ten or more times. The chain joins TRBV12-3 or TRBV12-4 to TRBJ1-4, with 10 bases identical to TRBD1. This CDR3 has 15 amino acids. With V trimmed by 0 bases and J by 6 bases, 1 base remained unmatched. The CDR3 here is CASSLAGTGDEKLFF. The CDR3 nucleotides are TGTGCCAGCAGTTTAGCTGGGACAGGGGATGAAAAACTGTTTTTT.

In this sample, this clonotype turned up a few times. The chain joins TRBV7-2 to TRBJ2-7; the D is unclear. The CDR3 sequence is 15 residues long. The germline V and J ends were trimmed by 2 bases and 2 bases, with 13 bases remaining between them. Looked up from germline, CDR1 is SGHTA and CDR2 is FQGNSA. CDR3 nucleotides: TGTGCCAGCAGCTTATTCGGCCCCTCCACCTACGAGCAGTACTTC. Encoded protein: CASSLFGPSTYEQYF.

By share, this clonotype ranks as medium-sized. V usage is TRBV5-4 and J usage is TRBJ2-3; TRBD2 might be the D (6 bases). Trimming pared 0 bases from V and 5 bases from J, leaving 22 bases between. Per the germline V gene, CDR1 is SGHNT and CDR2 is YYREEE (reference sequence). CDR3 length: 18 residues. CDR3 bases: TGTGCCAGCAGCTTGGATATGAAGCGGGCTCCTCACGGAGATACGCAGTATTTT. This encodes CASSLDMKRAPHGDTQYF.

On this clonotype itself: Possible read error: a much larger clone is one base away. This chain uses TRBV7-2 with TRBJ2-1; no definite D call. The CDR3 loop spans 11 amino acids. CDR1 and CDR2 from the germline V gene are SGHTA and FQGNSA. Here the CDR3 DNA reads TGTGCCAGCGGCTTAGACAATGAGCAGTTCTTC. Its protein product is CASGLDNEQFF.